This T cell receptor beta chain was found in a study of post-analysis software for immune sequencing data. Whole-study findings and limits: A handful of TRBV segments occurring more often in patients than controls included TRBV5-6, TRBV5-1 and TRBV20-1. Comparison with controls showed significantly lower normalized Chao1 diversity in multiple sclerosis patients. Batch-matched samples strongly co-clustered by F measure.

Unique molecular identifiers tagged the TCR beta cDNA libraries. The source material, about 0.85 to 11 million T cells, gave rise to about 500,000 cDNA molecules. TCRdb passed the PCR reads through MiXCR, listing each CDR3 protein once. The sample has approximately 730,000 distinct CDR3 sequences; roughly 46% are singletons. This CDR3 comprises 14 residues. Per germline, CDR1 LNHDA and CDR2 SQIVND (reference sequence). Worth noting for this clonotype: Its target is not known.

Sequenced sample: blood. The chain joins TRBV19 to TRBJ2-4, with D perhaps matching TRBD1 (5 bases). The DNA end is more similar to TRBJ2-7, so the J call may be wrong. This clonotype was obtained from a girl aged 5-17 years with multiple sclerosis. The chain's CDR3 is CASSIGGRAYEQYF. CDR3 bases: TGTGCCAGTAGTATAGGGGGCAGAGCCTACGAGCAGTACTTC.